These 25 T cell receptor beta chains originate from one sample sequenced in a study of blood T cell repertoires in COVID-19. This table comes from immunoSEQ multiplex PCR, and its TCRdb copy is limited to in-frame clones, with some not included. This repertoire shows fewer than 200,000 clones, about 89% found once; its top ten account for under 2%. What was sequenced was peripheral blood. These receptors all stem from a man between 18 and 29 years old who had recovered from COVID-19.

This clone was detected once. This rearrangement joins TRBV5-1 to TRBJ2-5; the match to TRBD2 covers 9 bases. The CDR3 spans 14 residues. After removal of 4 bases from V and 2 bases from J, the junction contained 3 bases not matched to a gene. Germline V gene lookup returns CDR1 SGHRS and CDR2 YFSETQ. The CDR3 nucleotides are TGCGCCAGCAGCCCTAGCGGGGCTCAAGAGACCCAGTACTTC. Translation: CASSPSGAQETQYF.

The V and J genes are TRBV7-6 and TRBJ2-1; TRBD2 matches 7 bases. V dropped 5 bases and J dropped 4; count of bases not matched to a gene: 11. This CDR3 spans 16 amino acids. In germline, CDR1 is SGHVS, CDR2 FNYEAQ. The CDR3 loop reads CASSPSRAGVYNEQFF. As DNA, the CDR3 is TGTGCCAGCAGCCCCTCTCGGGCGGGAGTTTACAATGAGCAGTTCTTC. Using reference TRBV7-6 and TRBJ2-1 for the parts outside the CDR3, the full variable domain is GAGVSQSPRYKVTKRGQDVALRCDPISGHVSLYWYRQALGQGPEFLTYFNYEAQQDKSGLPNDRFSAERPEGSISTLTIQRTEQRDSAMYRCASSPSRAGVYNEQFFGPGTRLTVL.

This clone was counted between two and nine times. The CDR3: CASSPQRGTNEKLFF. The CDR3 DNA reads as TGTGCCAGCAGTCCCCAAAGAGGAACTAATGAAAAACTGTTTTTT. The chain carries TRBV6-2 or TRBV6-3 and TRBJ1-4, with D unresolved. This CDR3 has 15 amino acids. Germline V CDR1 and CDR2: MNHEY, SVGEGT. V was clipped by 5 bases and J by 1 base, with 11 bases between them.

The V and J genes are TRBV11-2 and TRBJ1-5; maybe TRBD1 (5 bases). V lost 2 bases, J lost 6 bases, and 14 bases lay in between. This CDR3 has 15 residues. Germline V gives CDR1 SGHAT, CDR2 FQNNGV. The CDR3 coding sequence is TGTGCCAGCAGCTTAAAACCCGGCCAGGGTCAGCCCCAGCATTTT. It is translated as CASSLKPGQGQPQHF. The whole variable domain, filled in from reference TRBV11-2 and TRBJ1-5, reads EAGVAQSPRYKIIEKRQSVAFWCNPISGHATLYWYQQILGQGPKLLIQFQNNGVVDDSQLPKDRFSAERLKGVDSTLKIQPAKLEDSAVYLCASSLKPGQGQPQHFGDGTRLSIL.

This sequence joins TRBV6-5 and TRBJ2-7, with a weak D call TRBD1 (6 bases). The CDR3 has 15 amino acids. Germline V CDR1 and CDR2: MNHEY, SVGAGI. V was clipped by 0 bases and J by 1 base, with 10 bases between them. The CDR3 region is CASSYSKGGSYEQYF. CDR3 coding DNA: TGTGCCAGCAGTTACTCGAAAGGGGGTTCCTACGAGCAGTACTTC.

A few counts support this clone. This chain joins TRBV19 and TRBJ2-5; TRBD2 might be the D (5 bases). The CDR3 totals 13 residues. Germline values: CDR1 LNHDA, CDR2 SQIVND (reference sequence). Trimming removed 7 bases at V and 3 bases at J, with 12 bases between. CDR3 region: CASTLGSEETQYF. The CDR3 DNA is TGTGCCAGTACCCTCGGTAGCGAAGAGACCCAGTACTTC.

V is TRBV9 and J is TRBJ2-6, with 7 bases matching TRBD1. Per germline, CDR1 SGDLS and CDR2 YYNGEE. The trim removed 3 bases at V and 2 bases at J, leaving 20 bases unmatched. This CDR3 contains 21 residues. The CDR3 bases are TGTGCCAGCAGCGCCGGGCAGGGGGAGTCAAGTTTTGTAGCTGGGGCCAACGTCCTGACTTTC. This codes for CASSAGQGESSFVAGANVLTF.

This chain connects TRBV28 to TRBJ2-3; D uncertain. Germline V CDR1 and CDR2: MDHEN, SYDVKM. This CDR3 has 13 residues. V lost 6 bases to trimming and J lost 6 bases, with 13 bases between them. The CDR3: CASSPVKPDTQYF. CDR3 coding DNA: TGTGCCAGCAGCCCCGTCAAGCCGGATACGCAGTATTTT. Drawing the rest from reference TRBV28 and TRBJ2-3, the complete variable domain is DVKVTQSSRYLVKRTGEKVFLECVQDMDHENMFWYRQDPGLGLRLIYFSYDVKMKEKGDIPEGYSVSREKKERFSLILESASTNQTSMYLCASSPVKPDTQYFGPGTRLTVL.

CDR3 coding DNA: TGTGCCACCAGGGGGACAGGGCCCTCTGAAGCTTTCTTT. Its translation: CATRGTGPSEAFF. The V and J genes are TRBV24-1 and TRBJ1-1; 9 bases fit TRBD1. The J segment lost 6 bases and the V segment lost 7 bases, leaving 5 bases of the junction unmatched. This CDR3 is 13 amino acids long. From germline, CDR1 is KGHDR and CDR2 SFDVKD.

This rearrangement joins TRBV9 to TRBJ2-3; TRBD2 agrees at 7 bases. J was trimmed by 3 bases and V by 0 bases; bases with no gene match: 4. CDR3 length: 15 amino acids. The germline V gene encodes CDR1 SGDLS and CDR2 YYNGEE. DNA for the CDR3: TGTGCCAGCAGCGTAGGGGGCGGGAGTACAGATACGCAGTATTTT. This encodes CASSVGGGSTDTQYF.

The chain uses TRBV27 and TRBJ2-1, with a weak D call TRBD2 (7 bases). The CDR3 length is 19 residues. CDR1 and CDR2 from the germline V gene are MNHEY and SMNVEV (reference sequence). V gave up 0 bases and J gave up 0 bases, with 18 bases separating them. CDR3 region: CASSLSRGGGFSSYNEQFF. Here the CDR3 DNA reads TGTGCCAGCAGTTTATCGCGGGGAGGGGGGTTTTCCTCCTACAATGAGCAGTTCTTC.

This chain links TRBV29-1 with TRBJ1-2; 7 positions match TRBD1. The V and J ends lost 7 bases and 4 bases, in that order; junction bases with no gene match: 3. CDR1 and CDR2 from the germline V gene are SQVTM and ANQGSEA. The CDR3 covers 11 residues. The CDR3 DNA reads TGCAGCGGAGGGGGCGGCTATGGCTACACCTTC. Translating it yields CSGGGGYGYTF.

V is TRBV6-2 or TRBV6-3 and J is TRBJ2-7, with D perhaps matching TRBD2 (6 bases). The CDR3 is made up of 15 amino acids. Germline V CDR1 and CDR2: MNHEY, SVGEGT. Trimming cost V 5 bases and J 0 bases, with 14 bases left between them. CDR3 sequence (DNA): TGTGCCAGCAGTCGACCGAGCGGGTACTCCTACGAGCAGTACTTC. This encodes CASSRPSGYSYEQYF.

The V call is TRBV28, the J call TRBJ2-1; D might be TRBD1 (6 bases). The CDR3 runs 13 residues. Germline values: CDR1 MDHEN, CDR2 SYDVKM. Trimming stripped 1 base from V and 8 bases from J, with 9 bases between. CDR3 in DNA: TGTGCCAGCAGTTTATCTGGGGGCGATGAGCAGTTCTTC. Protein: CASSLSGGDEQFF.

The chain uses TRBV4-1 and TRBJ1-1, with D possibly matching TRBD1 (6 bases). V was clipped by 3 bases and J by 2 bases, with 13 bases between them. Germline CDR1 and CDR2: MGHRA and YSYEKL. This CDR3 has 15 amino acids. In DNA form, the CDR3 reads TGCGCCAGCAGCCACCCCGGGACACTCAACACTGAAGCTTTCTTT. Amino acids: CASSHPGTLNTEAFF.

This clone was detected once. This chain links TRBV19 with TRBJ2-1; D might be TRBD2 (6 bases). V was clipped by 9 bases and J by 0 bases, with 18 bases between them. The V gene's germline CDR1 is LNHDA and CDR2 SQIVND (reference sequence). The CDR3 has 16 amino acids. CDR3 bases: TGTGCCAGCGGCGGTGGCGGGACCAACTCCTACAATGAGCAGTTCTTC. Its protein product is CASGGGGTNSYNEQFF.

This clone was seen only once. CDR3 in DNA: TGTGCCAGCAGCACCCCCCAGGGCAGCTCCTATAATTCACCCCTCCACTTT. Its translation: CASSTPQGSSYNSPLHF. The chain joins TRBV9 to TRBJ1-6; maybe TRBD1 (5 bases). V was shortened by 4 bases and J by 0 bases, with 14 bases between the two germline ends. CDR3 length equals 17 residues. The V gene's germline CDR1 is SGDLS and CDR2 YYNGEE.

The chain is built from TRBV7-2 and TRBJ2-7, with D possibly matching TRBD2 (5 bases). The V end lost 4 bases, the J end lost 3 bases, and 16 bases lay between the germline ends. From germline, CDR1 is SGHTA and CDR2 FQGNSA. The CDR3 spans 15 residues. The CDR3 reads CASSSISGNNYEQYF. Written as DNA, the CDR3 is TGTGCCAGCAGCTCTATCAGCGGCAACAACTACGAGCAGTACTTC.

The chain employs TRBV4-3 and TRBJ2-1, with D maybe TRBD2 (5 bases). CDR3 length equals 18 residues. Germline V gene lookup returns CDR1 LGHNA and CDR2 YSLEER. Trimming took off 0 bases at V and 7 bases at J, with 22 bases between the two ends. The CDR3 nucleotides are TGCGCCAGCAGCCAAGATCTCCTCTCCTTCGAGCGGCCTAATGAGCAGTTCTTC. Amino acid sequence: CASSQDLLSFERPNEQFF.

V and J are TRBV5-1 and TRBJ1-4; a possible D gene is TRBD1 (6 bases). Germline CDR1 reads SGHRS; CDR2 reads YFSETQ. The CDR3 covers 14 residues. V was cut by 2 bases and J by 6 bases, with 11 bases left in between. The CDR3 spells CASSFSTGYEKLFF. The DNA of the CDR3 is TGCGCCAGCAGCTTTAGTACAGGGTATGAAAAACTGTTTTTT. Full variable domain (missing parts from reference TRBV5-1 and TRBJ1-4): KAGVTQTPRYLIKTRGQQVTLSCSPISGHRSVSWYQQTPGQGLQFLFEYFSETQRNKGNFPGRFSGRQFSNSRSEMNVSTLELGDSALYLCASSFSTGYEKLFFGSGTQLSVL.

V gene TRBV11-2 combines with J gene TRBJ1-6; TRBD1 is a possible D gene (5 bases). The CDR3 sequence is 16 residues long. The germline CDR1 and CDR2 sequences are SGHAT and FQNNGV. V was pared by 0 bases and J by 8 bases, with 14 bases between. Here the CDR3 reads CASSLDITGPYSPLHF. CDR3 nucleotides: TGTGCCAGCAGCTTAGATATCACAGGCCCGTATTCACCCCTCCACTTT.

This clone came up once. V gene TRBV11-2 combines with J gene TRBJ1-2; D is uncertain. The length of the CDR3 is 16 residues. Germline CDR1 is SGHAT and CDR2 is FQNNGV. V dropped 5 bases and J dropped 2 bases, with 18 bases sitting between them. The CDR3 DNA reads as TGTGCCAGCAGCACCACTTTTGGGGAGAAGAACTATGGCTACACCTTC. It is translated as CASSTTFGEKNYGYTF.

This rearrangement joins TRBV27 to TRBJ1-2; 10 bases are shared with TRBD1. The CDR3 contains 19 residues. CDR1 MNHEY and CDR2 SMNVEV come from the germline V gene (reference sequence). V shed 5 bases, J shed 4 bases, and the junction held 19 bases outside the gene matches. The CDR3 spells CASSPRGLGQGRISYGYTF. The CDR3 region has the DNA TGTGCCAGCAGTCCGAGAGGCTTGGGACAGGGGCGCATTTCCTATGGCTACACCTTC.

The rearrangement links TRBV5-1 to TRBJ2-7, with 8 positions matching TRBD1. Germline CDR1 reads SGHRS; CDR2 reads YFSETQ. The CDR3 extends over 18 amino acids. After removal of 0 bases from V and 1 base from J, the junction contained 12 bases not matched to a gene. CDR3 DNA: TGCGCCAGCAGCTTGGCCCCATCGACAGGGGCGACATCCTACGAGCAGTACTTC. This codes for CASSLAPSTGATSYEQYF.

The V gene is TRBV6-5, the J gene TRBJ1-6, with D perhaps matching TRBD1 (5 bases). The V and J ends lost 7 bases and 7 bases respectively, with 17 bases between them. The CDR3 extends over 15 amino acids. Germline V gene data show CDR1 as MNHEY and CDR2 as SVGAGI. The CDR3 DNA reads as TGTGCCAGCAACGTCAAGCCCCCAGGGAATTCACCCCTCCACTTT. Residues: CASNVKPPGNSPLHF.